This T cell receptor beta chain was sequenced during a study of blood T cells in healthy people across ages. The second PCR ran about 6 to 11 cycles with a sample-barcoded 5' primer and J-beta primers. Each of the cDNA molecules was tagged by a template-switch adaptor with 12 random nucleotides. From the 5' RACE reads, TCRdb called clonotypes with MiXCR, one entry per CDR3 protein. The sample lists hundreds of thousands of distinct CDR3 sequences; 58% were seen once. The source of this sequence is a man aged 55 to 70 in good health. Sequenced input: blood.

DNA for the CDR3: TGTGCCAGCACATCAGGGGTCGATGAAAAACTGTTTTTT. Translating it yields CASTSGVDEKLFF. The V gene is TRBV28, the J gene TRBJ1-4; D may be TRBD1 (6 bases). Trimming took 7 bases from V and 6 from J, leaving 12 bases between them. Germline V gene lookup returns CDR1 MDHEN and CDR2 SYDVKM. There are 13 residues in the CDR3.